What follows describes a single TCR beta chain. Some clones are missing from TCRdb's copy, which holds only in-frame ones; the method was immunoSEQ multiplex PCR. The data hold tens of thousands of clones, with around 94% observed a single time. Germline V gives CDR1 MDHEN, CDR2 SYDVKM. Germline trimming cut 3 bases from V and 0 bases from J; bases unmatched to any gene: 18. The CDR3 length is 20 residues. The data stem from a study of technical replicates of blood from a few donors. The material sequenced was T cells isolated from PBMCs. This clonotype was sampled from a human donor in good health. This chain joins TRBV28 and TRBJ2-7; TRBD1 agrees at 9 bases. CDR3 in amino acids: CASSFLPWGQGAYGSYEQYF. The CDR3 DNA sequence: TGTGCCAGCAGTTTCCTTCCCTGGGGACAGGGTGCTTACGGCTCCTACGAGCAGTACTTC.